The entry below gives a single T cell receptor beta chain sequence along with its context. The sample belongs to a study of blood T cell repertoires in COVID-19. Study summary: Acute and convalescent COVID-19 specimens originated in the United States, Italy and Spain.

Recovered Cohort 3 donors showed two negative PCRs, clearance, or symptom resolution. From germline, CDR1 is MNHNY and CDR2 SVGAGI (reference sequence). The CDR3 contains 16 residues. V lost 4 bases and J lost 6, with 22 bases in between. In the authors' methods: Amplification with reference gene primers provided the estimates of nucleated cell counts. Assay: immunoSEQ multiplex PCR; the TCRdb copy retains only in-frame clones and omits some. V, J and clone size are taken as reported in that table, and D and trimming were inferred from the DNA itself. The data contain 450,000 to 600,000 clones, 87% of them seen just once; the ten biggest clones take up roughly 0.7%.

This sequence originates from a young woman who had recovered from COVID-19. The sequenced sample consisted of PBMCs or T cells enriched from blood (not recorded which). J is TRBJ2-7 and V is TRBV6-6; possible D gene TRBD1, 5 bases. CDR3 bases: TGTGCCAGCAGTTCTCTCGGGTTGGATTTCACAGGCGAGCAGTACTTC. Translated, it gives CASSSLGLDFTGEQYF.